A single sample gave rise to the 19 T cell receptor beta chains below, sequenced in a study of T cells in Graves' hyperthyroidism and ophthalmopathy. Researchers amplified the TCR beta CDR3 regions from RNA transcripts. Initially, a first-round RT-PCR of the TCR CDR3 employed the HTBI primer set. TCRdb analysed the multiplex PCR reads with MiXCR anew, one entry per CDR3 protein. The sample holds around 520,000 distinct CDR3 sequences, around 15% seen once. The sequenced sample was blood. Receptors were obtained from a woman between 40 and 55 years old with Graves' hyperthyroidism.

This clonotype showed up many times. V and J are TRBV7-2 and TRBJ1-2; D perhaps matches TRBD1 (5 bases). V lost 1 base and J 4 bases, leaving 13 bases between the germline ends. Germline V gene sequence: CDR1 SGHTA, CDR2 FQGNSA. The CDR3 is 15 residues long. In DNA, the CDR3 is TGTGCCAGCAGCTTAGAGGTGGGACCCAGCTATGGCTACACCTTC. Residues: CASSLEVGPSYGYTF.

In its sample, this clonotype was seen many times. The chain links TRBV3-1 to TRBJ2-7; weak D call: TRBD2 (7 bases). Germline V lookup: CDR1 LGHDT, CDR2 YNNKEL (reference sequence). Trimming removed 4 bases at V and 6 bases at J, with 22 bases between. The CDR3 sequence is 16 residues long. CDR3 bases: TGTGCCAGCAGCCCCTTTGGGGGGGGCCCAGTGGGCGAGCAGTACTTC. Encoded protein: CASSPFGGGPVGEQYF.

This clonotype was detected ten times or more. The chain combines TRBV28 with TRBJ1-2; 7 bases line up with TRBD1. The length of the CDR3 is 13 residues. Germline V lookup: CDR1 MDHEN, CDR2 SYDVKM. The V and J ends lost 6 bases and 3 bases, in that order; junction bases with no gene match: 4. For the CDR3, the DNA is TGTGCCAGCAGCCGAGGGACAGACTATGGCTACACCTTC. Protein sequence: CASSRGTDYGYTF.

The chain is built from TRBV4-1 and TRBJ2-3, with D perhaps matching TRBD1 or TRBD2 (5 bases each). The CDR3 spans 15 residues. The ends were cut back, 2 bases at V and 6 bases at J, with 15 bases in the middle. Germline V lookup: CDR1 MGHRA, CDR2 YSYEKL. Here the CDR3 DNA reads TGCGCCAGCAGCCAAAACCGGGACCCCCGCGATACGCAGTATTTT. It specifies CASSQNRDPRDTQYF.

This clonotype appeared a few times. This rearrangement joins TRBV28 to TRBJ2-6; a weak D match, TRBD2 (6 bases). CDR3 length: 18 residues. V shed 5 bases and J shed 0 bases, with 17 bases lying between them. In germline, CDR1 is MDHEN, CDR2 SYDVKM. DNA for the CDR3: TGTGCCAGCAGTCCCCCTCAGGGAGGAGCCTCTGGGGCCAACGTCCTGACTTTC. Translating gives CASSPPQGGASGANVLTF.

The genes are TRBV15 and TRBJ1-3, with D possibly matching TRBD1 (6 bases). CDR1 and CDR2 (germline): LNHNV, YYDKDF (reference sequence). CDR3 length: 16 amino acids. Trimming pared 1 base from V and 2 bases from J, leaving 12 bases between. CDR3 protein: CATSRVGGGAGNTIYF. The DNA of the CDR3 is TGTGCCACCAGCAGAGTTGGAGGGGGGGCTGGAAACACCATATATTTT.

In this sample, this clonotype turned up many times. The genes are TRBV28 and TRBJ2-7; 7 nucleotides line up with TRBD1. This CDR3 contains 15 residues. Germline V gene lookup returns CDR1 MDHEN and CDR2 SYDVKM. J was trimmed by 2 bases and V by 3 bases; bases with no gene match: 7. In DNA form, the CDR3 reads TGTGCCAGCAGTTTCCAGGACAGGTTCCCCTACGAGCAGTACTTC. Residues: CASSFQDRFPYEQYF.

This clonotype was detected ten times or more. The CDR3 loop reads CASSLATFHQETQYF. CDR3 DNA sequence: TGTGCCAGCAGTTTGGCTACTTTCCACCAAGAGACCCAGTACTTC. The gene calls are TRBV12-3 or TRBV12-4 and TRBJ2-5; no definite D call. The CDR3 extends over 15 amino acids. V was clipped by 3 bases and J by 0 bases, with 11 bases between them.

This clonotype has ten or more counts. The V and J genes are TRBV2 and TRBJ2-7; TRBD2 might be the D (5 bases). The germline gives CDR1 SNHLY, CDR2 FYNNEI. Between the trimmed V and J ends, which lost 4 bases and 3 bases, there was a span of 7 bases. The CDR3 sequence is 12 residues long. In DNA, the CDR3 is TGTGCCAGCAGTGGGACTGTCTACGAGCAGTACTTC. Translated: CASSGTVYEQYF.

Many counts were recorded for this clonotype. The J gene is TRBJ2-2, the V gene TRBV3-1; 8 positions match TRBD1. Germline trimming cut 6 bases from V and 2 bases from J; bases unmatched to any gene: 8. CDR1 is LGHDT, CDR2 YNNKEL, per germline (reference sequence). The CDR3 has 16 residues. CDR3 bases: TGTGCCAGCAGTTACAGGGGGACAGGAAACACCGGGGAGCTGTTTTTT. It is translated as CASSYRGTGNTGELFF.

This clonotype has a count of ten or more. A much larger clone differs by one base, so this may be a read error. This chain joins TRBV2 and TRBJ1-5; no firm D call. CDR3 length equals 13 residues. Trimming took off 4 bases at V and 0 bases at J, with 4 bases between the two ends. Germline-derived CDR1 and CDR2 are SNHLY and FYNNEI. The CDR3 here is CASSVGSNQPQHF. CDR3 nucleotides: TGTGCCAGCAGTGTGGGTAGCAATCAGCCCCAGCATTTT. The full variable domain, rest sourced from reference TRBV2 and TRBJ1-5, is EPEVTQTPSHQVTQMGQEVILRCVPISNHLYFYWYRQILGQKVEFLVSFYNNEISEKSEIFDDQFSVERPDGSNFTLKIRSTKLEDSAMYFCASSVGSNQPQHFGDGTRLSIL.

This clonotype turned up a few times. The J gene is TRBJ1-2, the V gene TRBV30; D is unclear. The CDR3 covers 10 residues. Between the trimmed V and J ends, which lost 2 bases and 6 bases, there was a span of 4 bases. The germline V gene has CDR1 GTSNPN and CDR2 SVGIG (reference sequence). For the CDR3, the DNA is TGTGCCTGGAGTAGAGATGGCTACACCTTC. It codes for CAWSRDGYTF.

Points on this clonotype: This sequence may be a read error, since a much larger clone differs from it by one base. CDR3 DNA sequence: TGTGCCAGCAGCTTAGGGGTCAGCCCGAATGAAAAACTGTTTTTT. This sequence encodes CASSLGVSPNEKLFF. The V gene is TRBV7-9, the J gene TRBJ1-4; no clear D gene. This CDR3 is built from 15 residues. Germline V gene lookup returns CDR1 SEHNR and CDR2 FQNEAQ (reference sequence). V lost 1 base, J lost 5 bases, and 11 bases lay in between.

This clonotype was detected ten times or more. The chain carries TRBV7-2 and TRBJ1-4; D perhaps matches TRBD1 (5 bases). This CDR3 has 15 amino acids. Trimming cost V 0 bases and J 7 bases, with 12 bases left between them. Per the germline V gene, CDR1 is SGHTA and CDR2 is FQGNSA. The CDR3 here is CASSLAGGSGEKLFF. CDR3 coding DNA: TGTGCCAGCAGCTTAGCGGGGGGTTCTGGTGAAAAACTGTTTTTT.

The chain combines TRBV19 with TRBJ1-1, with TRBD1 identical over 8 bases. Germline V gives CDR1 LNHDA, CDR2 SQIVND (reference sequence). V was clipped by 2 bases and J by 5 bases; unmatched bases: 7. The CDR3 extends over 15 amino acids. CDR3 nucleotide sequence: TGTGCCAGTAGTATACAGGGGGCATCAAGAACTGAAGCTTTCTTT. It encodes CASSIQGASRTEAFF.

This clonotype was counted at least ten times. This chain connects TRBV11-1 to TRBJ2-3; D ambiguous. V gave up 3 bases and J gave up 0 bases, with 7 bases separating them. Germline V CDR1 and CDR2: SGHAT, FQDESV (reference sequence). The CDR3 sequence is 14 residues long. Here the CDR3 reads CASSLQLSTDTQYF. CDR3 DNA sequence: TGTGCCAGCAGCTTGCAACTTAGCACAGATACGCAGTATTTT.

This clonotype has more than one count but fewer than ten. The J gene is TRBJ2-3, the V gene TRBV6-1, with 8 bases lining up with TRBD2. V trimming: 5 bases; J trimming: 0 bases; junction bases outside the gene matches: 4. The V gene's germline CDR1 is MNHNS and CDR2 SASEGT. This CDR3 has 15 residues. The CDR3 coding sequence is TGTGCCAGCAGTAGTAGCGGGGCTAGCACAGATACGCAGTATTTT. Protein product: CASSSSGASTDTQYF.

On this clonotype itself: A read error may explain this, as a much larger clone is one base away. The CDR3 DNA reads as TGTGGCAGCAGCTTAGTCGGCCAGGCCGGGGAGCTGTTTTTT. Its protein product is CGSSLVGQAGELFF. The chain carries TRBV7-9 and TRBJ2-2; D is undetermined. The CDR3 covers 14 residues. Germline CDR1 and CDR2: SEHNR and FQNEAQ (reference sequence).

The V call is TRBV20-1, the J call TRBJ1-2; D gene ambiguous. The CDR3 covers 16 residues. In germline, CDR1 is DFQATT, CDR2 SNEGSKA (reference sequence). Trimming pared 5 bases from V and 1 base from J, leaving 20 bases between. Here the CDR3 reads CSASSSASPFNYGYTF. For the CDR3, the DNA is TGCAGTGCTTCTAGTTCAGCCTCACCTTTTAACTATGGCTACACCTTC.